This TCR beta chain was captured in a study of blood T cell repertoires in COVID-19. About the study: The study drew acute and convalescent COVID-19 samples from the United States, Italy and Spain. PBMCs, B-cell-depleted T cells, or T cells were the source of the cDNA or gDNA that made up the material.

The CDR3 is 16 residues long. Germline CDR1 and CDR2: SSHAT and FNYEAQ (reference sequence). The junction had 4 bases not matched to a gene; V was cut back by 3 bases and J by 1 base. In the authors' methods: Amplified reference gene primers provided the basis for estimating nucleated cell counts. Some clones are missing from TCRdb's copy, which holds only in-frame ones; the method was immunoSEQ multiplex PCR. The V and J calls and clone size were taken over from that table, and D and trimming were inferred from the DNA. The sample has 130,000 to 150,000 clones; 84% are singletons. This chain links TRBV7-7 with TRBJ2-2, with 8 bases identical to TRBD1. Sequencing used peripheral blood. The sequence was collected from a human donor in a cohort sampled during active COVID-19. DNA for the CDR3: TGTGCCAGCAGCTTGTCCGGGACAGGGAACACCGGGGAGCTGTTTTTT. Protein sequence: CASSLSGTGNTGELFF.